This note documents a single TCR beta chain sequence. The sample comes from a study of blood T cell repertoires in COVID-19. Study-level information: From T cells, B-cell-depleted T cells, or PBMCs came the material, which was cDNA or gDNA.

In the original processing: Reference gene primer amplification in the assay estimated nucleated cell counts. Assay used: immunoSEQ multiplex PCR; TCRdb lists only in-frame clones, some missing. That table supplies the V and J calls and clone size; D and trimming were determined from the DNA. The top ten hold 15% to 20% of the sample, which has some 200,000 clones, approximately 80% seen once. V was shortened by 3 bases and J by 5 bases, with 9 bases between the two germline ends. The CDR3 totals 14 residues. Germline CDR1 is KGHDR and CDR2 is SFDVKD. The chain joins TRBV24-1 to TRBJ2-2; TRBD2 might be the D (5 bases). The source is a woman of 80 years or more with active or convalescent COVID-19. Material: peripheral blood. The CDR3 loop reads CATSDPRGTGELFF. CDR3 nucleotides: TGTGCCACCAGTGATCCGAGAGGGACCGGGGAGCTGTTTTTT.